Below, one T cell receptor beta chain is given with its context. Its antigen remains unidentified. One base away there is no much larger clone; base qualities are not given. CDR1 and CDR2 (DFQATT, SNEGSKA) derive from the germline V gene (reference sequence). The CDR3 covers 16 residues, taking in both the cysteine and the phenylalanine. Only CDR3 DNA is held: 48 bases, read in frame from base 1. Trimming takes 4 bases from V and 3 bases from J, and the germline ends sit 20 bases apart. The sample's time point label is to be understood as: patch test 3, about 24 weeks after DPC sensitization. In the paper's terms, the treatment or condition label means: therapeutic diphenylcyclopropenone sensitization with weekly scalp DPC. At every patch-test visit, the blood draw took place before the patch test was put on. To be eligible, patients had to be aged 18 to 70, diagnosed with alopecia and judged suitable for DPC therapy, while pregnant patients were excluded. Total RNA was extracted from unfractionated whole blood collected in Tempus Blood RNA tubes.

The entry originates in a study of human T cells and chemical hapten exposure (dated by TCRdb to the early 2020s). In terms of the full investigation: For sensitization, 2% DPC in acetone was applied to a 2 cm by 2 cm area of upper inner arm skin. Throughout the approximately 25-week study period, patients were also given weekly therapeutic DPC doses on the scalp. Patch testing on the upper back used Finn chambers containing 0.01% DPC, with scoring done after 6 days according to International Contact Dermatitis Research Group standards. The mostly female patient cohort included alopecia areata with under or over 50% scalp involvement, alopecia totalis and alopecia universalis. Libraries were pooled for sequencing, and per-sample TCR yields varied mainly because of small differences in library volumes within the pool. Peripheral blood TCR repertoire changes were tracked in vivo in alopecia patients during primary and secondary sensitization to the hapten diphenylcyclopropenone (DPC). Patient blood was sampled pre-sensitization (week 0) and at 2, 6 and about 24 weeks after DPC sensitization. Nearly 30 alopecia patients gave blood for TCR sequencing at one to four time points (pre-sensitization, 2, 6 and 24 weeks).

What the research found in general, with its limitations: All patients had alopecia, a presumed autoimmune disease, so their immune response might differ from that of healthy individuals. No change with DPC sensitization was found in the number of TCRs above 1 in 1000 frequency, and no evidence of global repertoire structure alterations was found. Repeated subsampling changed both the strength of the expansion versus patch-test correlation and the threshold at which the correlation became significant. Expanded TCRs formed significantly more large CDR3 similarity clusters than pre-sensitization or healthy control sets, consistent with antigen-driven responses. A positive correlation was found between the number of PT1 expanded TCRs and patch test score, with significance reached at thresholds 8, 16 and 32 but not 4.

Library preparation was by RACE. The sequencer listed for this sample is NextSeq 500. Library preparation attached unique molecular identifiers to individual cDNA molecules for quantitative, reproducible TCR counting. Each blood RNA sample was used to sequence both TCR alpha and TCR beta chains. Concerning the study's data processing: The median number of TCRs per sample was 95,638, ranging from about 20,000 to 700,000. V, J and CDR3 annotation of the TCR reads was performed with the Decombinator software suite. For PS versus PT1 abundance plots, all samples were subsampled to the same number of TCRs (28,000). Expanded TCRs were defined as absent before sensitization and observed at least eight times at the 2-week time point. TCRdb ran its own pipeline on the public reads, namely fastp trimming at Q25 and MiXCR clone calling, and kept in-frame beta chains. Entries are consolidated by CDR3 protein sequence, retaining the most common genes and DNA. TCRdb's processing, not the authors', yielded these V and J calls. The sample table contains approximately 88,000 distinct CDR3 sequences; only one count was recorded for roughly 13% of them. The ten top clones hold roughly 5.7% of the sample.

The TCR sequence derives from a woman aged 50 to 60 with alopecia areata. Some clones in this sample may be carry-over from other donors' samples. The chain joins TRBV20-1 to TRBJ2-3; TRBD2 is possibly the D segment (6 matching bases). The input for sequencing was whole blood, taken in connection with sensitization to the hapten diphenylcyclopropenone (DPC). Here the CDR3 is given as CSAIPGSMGRTDTQYF. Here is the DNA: TGCAGTGCTATCCCCGGGTCCATGGGGAGGACAGATACGCAGTATTTT.